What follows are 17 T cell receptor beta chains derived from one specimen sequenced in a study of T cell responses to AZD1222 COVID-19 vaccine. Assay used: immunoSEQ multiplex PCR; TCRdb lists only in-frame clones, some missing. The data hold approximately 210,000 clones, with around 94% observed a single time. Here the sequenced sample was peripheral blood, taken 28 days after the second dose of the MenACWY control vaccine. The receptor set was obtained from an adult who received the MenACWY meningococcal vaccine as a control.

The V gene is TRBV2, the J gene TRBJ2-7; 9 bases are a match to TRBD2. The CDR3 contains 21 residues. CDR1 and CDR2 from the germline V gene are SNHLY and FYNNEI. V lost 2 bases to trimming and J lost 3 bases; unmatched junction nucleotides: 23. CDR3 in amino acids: CASSEKSMGGRAVPSNYEQYF. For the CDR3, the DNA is TGTGCCAGCAGTGAAAAAAGTATGGGCGGGAGGGCCGTCCCTTCGAACTACGAGCAGTACTTC.

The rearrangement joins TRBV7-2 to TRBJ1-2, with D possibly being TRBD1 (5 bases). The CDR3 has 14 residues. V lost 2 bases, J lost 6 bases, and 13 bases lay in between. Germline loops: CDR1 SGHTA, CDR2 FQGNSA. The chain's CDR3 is CASSLRGRMNGYTF. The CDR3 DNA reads TGTGCCAGCAGCTTAAGGGGCAGGATGAATGGCTACACCTTC.

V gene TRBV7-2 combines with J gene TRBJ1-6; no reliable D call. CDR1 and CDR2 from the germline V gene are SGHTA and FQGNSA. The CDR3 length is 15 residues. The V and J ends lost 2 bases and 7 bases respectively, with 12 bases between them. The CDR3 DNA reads TGTGCCAGCAGCTTAACCAGACTACTAAATTCACCCCTCCACTTT. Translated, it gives CASSLTRLLNSPLHF.

CDR3 in amino acids: CASSPNRGANEKLFF. CDR3 DNA sequence: TGTGCCAGCTCACCCAACAGGGGGGCTAATGAAAAACTGTTTTTT. The chain couples TRBV18 to TRBJ1-4, with 8 bases aligning to TRBD1. The CDR3 is made up of 15 amino acids. V gave up 3 bases and J gave up 3 bases; unmatched junction bases: 3. Germline V gene data show CDR1 as KGHSH and CDR2 as LQKENI.

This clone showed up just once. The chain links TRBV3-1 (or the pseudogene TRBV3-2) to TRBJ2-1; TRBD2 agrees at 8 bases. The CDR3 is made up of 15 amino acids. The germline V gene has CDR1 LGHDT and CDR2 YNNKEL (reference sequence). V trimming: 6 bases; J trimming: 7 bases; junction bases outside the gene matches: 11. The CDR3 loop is CASRFLGGGFNEQFF. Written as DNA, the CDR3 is TGTGCCAGCAGATTCCTCGGGGGGGGATTTAATGAGCAGTTCTTC.

CDR3 sequence: CASSHPTGADTEAFF. The DNA for the CDR3 is TGTGCCAGCAGCCACCCAACAGGGGCTGACACTGAAGCTTTCTTT. The chain recombines TRBV3-1 (or the pseudogene TRBV3-2) with TRBJ1-1; 7 nucleotides line up with TRBD1. The V segment lost 3 bases and the J segment 3 bases; nucleotides outside the gene matches: 7. Germline loops: CDR1 LGHDT, CDR2 YNNKEL (reference sequence). The CDR3 is 15 residues long.

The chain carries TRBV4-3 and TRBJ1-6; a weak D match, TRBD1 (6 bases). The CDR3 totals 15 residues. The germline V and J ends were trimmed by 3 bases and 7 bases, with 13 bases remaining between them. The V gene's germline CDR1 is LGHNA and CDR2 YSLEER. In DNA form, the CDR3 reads TGCGCCAGCAGCCAGGATCGTGACAGGAATTCACCCCTCCACTTT. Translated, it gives CASSQDRDRNSPLHF.

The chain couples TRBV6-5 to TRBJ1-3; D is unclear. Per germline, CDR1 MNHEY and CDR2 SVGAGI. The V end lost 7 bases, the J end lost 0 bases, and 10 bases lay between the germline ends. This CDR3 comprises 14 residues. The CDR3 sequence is CASISSGSGNTIYF. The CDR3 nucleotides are TGTGCCAGCATATCTTCAGGCTCTGGAAACACCATATATTTT.

CDR3 DNA: TGTGCCAGCACAGGTACATGGAACTATGGCTACACCTTC. Amino acids: CASTGTWNYGYTF. This rearrangement joins TRBV28 to TRBJ1-2, with D unresolved. This CDR3 has 13 amino acids. V lost 7 bases and J 2 bases, leaving 11 bases between the germline ends. Germline V gives CDR1 MDHEN, CDR2 SYDVKM.

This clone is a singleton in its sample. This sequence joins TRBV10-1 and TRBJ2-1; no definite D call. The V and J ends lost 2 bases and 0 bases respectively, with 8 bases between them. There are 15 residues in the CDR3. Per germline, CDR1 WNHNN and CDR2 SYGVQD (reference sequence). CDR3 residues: CASSEILSSYNEQFF. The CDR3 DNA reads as TGCGCCAGCAGTGAGATTCTGAGCTCCTACAATGAGCAGTTCTTC.

The CDR3 here is CASSGGSGANVLTF. The DNA of the CDR3 is TGTGCCAGCAGCGGGGGCTCGGGGGCCAACGTCCTGACTTTC. This rearrangement joins TRBV7-9 to TRBJ2-6, with D perhaps matching TRBD1 (6 bases). The CDR3 has 14 amino acids. The germline V gene encodes CDR1 SEHNR and CDR2 FQNEAQ (reference sequence). Trimming removed 5 bases from V and 4 bases from J, with 9 bases in between.

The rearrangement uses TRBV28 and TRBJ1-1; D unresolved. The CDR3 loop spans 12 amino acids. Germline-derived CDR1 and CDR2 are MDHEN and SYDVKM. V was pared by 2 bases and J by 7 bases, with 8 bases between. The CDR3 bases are TGTGCCAGCAGTTTAGAGAGGTTTGAAGCTTTCTTT. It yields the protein CASSLERFEAFF.

The CDR3 region is CASRDRSGSYNEQFF. Written as DNA, the CDR3 is TGTGCCAGTAGAGATAGATCAGGCTCCTACAATGAGCAGTTCTTC. This chain uses TRBV19 with TRBJ2-1, with D uncertain. The germline gives CDR1 LNHDA, CDR2 SQIVND (reference sequence). CDR3 length: 15 residues. Between the trimmed V and J ends, which lost 6 bases and 0 bases, there was a span of 12 bases.

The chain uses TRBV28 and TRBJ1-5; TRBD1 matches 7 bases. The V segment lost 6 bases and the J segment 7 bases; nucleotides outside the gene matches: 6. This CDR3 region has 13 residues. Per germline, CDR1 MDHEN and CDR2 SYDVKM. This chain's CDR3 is CASRLQGTQPQHF. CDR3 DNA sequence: TGTGCCAGCAGATTACAGGGGACGCAGCCCCAGCATTTT.

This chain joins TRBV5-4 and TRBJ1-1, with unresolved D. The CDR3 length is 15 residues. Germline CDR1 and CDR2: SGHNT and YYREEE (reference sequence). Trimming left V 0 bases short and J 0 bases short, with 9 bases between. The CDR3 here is CASSLATGMNTEAFF. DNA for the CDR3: TGTGCCAGCAGCTTGGCCACCGGAATGAACACTGAAGCTTTCTTT. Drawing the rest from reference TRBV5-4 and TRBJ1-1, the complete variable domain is ETGVTQSPTHLIKTRGQQVTLRCSSQSGHNTVSWYQQALGQGPQFIFQYYREEENGRGNFPPRFSGLQFPNYSSELNVNALELDDSALYLCASSLATGMNTEAFFGQGTRLTVV.

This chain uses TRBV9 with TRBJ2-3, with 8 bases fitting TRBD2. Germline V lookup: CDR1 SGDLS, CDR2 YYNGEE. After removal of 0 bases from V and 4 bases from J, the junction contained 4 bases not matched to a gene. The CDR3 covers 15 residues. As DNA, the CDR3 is TGTGCCAGCAGCGTAGGCGGGGGGTGGGCAGATACGCAGTATTTT. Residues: CASSVGGGWADTQYF.

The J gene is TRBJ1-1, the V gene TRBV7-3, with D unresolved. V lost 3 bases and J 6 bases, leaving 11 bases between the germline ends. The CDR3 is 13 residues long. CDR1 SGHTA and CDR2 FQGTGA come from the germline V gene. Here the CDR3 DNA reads TGTGCCAGCAGCTTGAGGGAAAGGTCTGAAGCTTTCTTT. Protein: CASSLRERSEAFF.